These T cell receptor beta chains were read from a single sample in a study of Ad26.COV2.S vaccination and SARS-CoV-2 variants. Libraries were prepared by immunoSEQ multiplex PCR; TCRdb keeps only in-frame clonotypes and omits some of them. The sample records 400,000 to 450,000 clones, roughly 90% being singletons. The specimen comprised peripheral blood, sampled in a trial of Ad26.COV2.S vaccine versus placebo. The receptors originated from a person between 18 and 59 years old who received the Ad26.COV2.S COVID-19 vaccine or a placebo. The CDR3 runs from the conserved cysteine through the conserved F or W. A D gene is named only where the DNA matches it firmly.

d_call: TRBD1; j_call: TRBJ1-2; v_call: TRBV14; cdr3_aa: CASSRIGQGNYGYTF
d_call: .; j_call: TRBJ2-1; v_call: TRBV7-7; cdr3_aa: CASSLGIGLTNYNEQFF
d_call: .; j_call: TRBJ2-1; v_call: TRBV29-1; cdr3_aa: CSVESGVSYNEQFF
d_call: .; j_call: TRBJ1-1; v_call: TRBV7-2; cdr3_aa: CASSLEERTEAFF
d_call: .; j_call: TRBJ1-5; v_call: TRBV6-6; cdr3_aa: CASTQEGGRQPQHF
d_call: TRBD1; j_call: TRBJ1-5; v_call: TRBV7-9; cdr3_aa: CASSLASGTGEQPQHF
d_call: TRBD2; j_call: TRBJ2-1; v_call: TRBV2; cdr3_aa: CASMTAGGFEQFF
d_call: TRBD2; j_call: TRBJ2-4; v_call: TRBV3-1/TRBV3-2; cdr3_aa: CASSQEGAGGRGDKNIQYF
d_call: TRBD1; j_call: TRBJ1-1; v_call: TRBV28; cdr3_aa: CASLDRIDTEAFF
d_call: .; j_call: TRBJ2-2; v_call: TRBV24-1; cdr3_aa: CATSDTTGAGELFF
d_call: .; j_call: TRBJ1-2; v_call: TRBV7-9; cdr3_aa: CASSLEESGYGYTF
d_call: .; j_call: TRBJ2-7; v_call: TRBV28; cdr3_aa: CASCVPSSTYEQYF
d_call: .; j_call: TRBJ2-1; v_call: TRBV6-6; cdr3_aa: CASSLGLTSGTVYEQFF
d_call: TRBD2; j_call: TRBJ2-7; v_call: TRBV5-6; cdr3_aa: CASSSQGLAGGSEQYF
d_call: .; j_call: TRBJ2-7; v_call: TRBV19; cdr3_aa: CASSITGDHPTYEQYF
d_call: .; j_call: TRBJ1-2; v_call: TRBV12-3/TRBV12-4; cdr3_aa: CASRSTGNYGYTF
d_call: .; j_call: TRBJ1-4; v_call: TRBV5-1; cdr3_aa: CASSSGWGQGANEKLFF
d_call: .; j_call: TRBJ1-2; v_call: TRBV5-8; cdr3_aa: CASSLVSNYGYTF
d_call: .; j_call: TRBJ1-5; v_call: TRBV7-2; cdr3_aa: CASSKQALGNQPQHF
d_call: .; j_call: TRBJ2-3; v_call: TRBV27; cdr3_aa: CASSFLDSTDTQYF
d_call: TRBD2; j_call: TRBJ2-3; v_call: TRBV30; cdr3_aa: CAWSVLAGVRDTQYF
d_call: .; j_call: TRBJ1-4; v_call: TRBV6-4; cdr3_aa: CASSDSERAAEEKLFF
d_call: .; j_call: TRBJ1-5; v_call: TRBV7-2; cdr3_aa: CASSSGISNQPQHF
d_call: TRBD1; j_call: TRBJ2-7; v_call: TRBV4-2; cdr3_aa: CASSQAAGNRDRYYEQYF
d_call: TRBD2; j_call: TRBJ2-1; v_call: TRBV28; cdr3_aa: CASSFPGLERELANEQFF
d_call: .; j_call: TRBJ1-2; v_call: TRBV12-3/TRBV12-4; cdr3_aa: CASSPLGDGYTF
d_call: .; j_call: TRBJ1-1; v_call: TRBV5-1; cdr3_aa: CASSSEGMNTEAFF
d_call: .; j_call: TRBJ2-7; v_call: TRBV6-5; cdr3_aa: CASSYSQAKGYEQYF
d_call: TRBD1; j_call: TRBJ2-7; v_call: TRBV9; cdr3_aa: CASSAPSHRGNAYEQYF
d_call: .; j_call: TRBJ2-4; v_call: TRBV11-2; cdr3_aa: CASSLIADAKNIQYF
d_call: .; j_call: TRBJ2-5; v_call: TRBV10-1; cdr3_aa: CASSVGGNQETQYF
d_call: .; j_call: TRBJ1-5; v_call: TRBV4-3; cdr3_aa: CASSQDLSGQPQHF
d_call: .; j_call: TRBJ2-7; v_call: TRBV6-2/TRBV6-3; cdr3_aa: CASSDSPETYEQYF
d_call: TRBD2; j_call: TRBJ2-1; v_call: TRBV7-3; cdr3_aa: CASGLAGVNEQFF
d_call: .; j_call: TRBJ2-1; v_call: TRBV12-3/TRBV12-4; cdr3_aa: CASSSGDNNEQFF
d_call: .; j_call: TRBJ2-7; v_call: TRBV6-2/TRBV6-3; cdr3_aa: CASSPGLDLYYYEQYF
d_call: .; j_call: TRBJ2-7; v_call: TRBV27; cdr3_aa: CASRAAGARGISYEQYF
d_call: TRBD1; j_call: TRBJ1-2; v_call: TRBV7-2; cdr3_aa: CASSSPGTDYGYTF
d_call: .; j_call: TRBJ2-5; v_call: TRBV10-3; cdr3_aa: CAISESTTGPETQYF
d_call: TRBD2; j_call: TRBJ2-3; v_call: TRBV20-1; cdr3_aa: CSASRSSGRLSTDTQYF
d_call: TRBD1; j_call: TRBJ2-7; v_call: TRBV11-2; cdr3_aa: CASSPSGTGGYEQYF
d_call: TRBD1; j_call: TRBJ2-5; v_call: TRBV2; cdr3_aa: CASSELVAGGKETQYF
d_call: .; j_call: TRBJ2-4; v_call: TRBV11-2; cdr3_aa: CASSFGQGENIQYF
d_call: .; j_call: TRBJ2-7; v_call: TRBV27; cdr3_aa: CANGTLFYEQYF
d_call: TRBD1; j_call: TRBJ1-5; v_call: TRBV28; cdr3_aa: CASSLYRGPQPQHF